The 20 T cell receptor beta chains below were found in one sample sequenced in a study of human T cells and chemical hapten exposure. Time point meaning: patch test 1, 2 weeks after DPC sensitization. Documented treatment: therapeutic diphenylcyclopropenone sensitization with weekly scalp DPC. TCRdb called the RACE reads again in MiXCR, with one record for every CDR3 protein. Among 180,000 or so distinct CDR3 sequences listed, approximately 20% were seen once. The sequenced sample was whole blood, obtained in connection with sensitization to the hapten diphenylcyclopropenone (DPC). The receptors derive from a woman aged 45 to 65 with alopecia areata. Some clones in this sample may be carry-over from other donors' samples.

The table lists this clonotype with many counts. The CDR3 region has the DNA TGTGCCAGCTCACCATCCACCGGGACTTACCAAGAGACCCAGTACTTC. Its protein product is CASSPSTGTYQETQYF. The rearrangement links TRBV18 to TRBJ2-5; TRBD2 is a possible D gene (6 bases). The V gene lost 2 bases and the J gene lost 0 bases, with 13 bases spanning the gap. Germline CDR1 and CDR2: KGHSH and LQKENI. The CDR3 runs 16 residues.

The chain couples TRBV2 to TRBJ2-7; D gene ambiguous. CDR1 SNHLY and CDR2 FYNNEI come from the germline V gene. The CDR3 runs 12 residues. V gave up 7 bases and J gave up 4 bases, with 11 bases separating them. The CDR3 reads CASTGMSYEQYF. The DNA for the CDR3 is TGTGCCAGCACGGGTATGTCTTACGAGCAGTACTTC. Together with reference TRBV2 and TRBJ2-7, the CDR3 gives the full variable domain: EPEVTQTPSHQVTQMGQEVILRCVPISNHLYFYWYRQILGQKVEFLVSFYNNEISEKSEIFDDQFSVERPDGSNFTLKIRSTKLEDSAMYFCASTGMSYEQYFGPGTRLTVT.

V and J are TRBV6-5 and TRBJ2-3; 12 nucleotides match TRBD2. Unmatched junction bases numbered 4, after V lost 6 bases and J lost 0 bases. Germline V gene data show CDR1 as MNHEY and CDR2 as SVGAGI. CDR3 length: 16 amino acids. The CDR3: CASRLLAGGSTDTQYF. As DNA, the CDR3 is TGTGCCAGCAGGCTCCTAGCGGGAGGGAGCACAGATACGCAGTATTTT.

This clonotype was counted between two and nine times. This sequence joins TRBV20-1 and TRBJ2-3, with 8 bases lining up with TRBD2. Germline V gene lookup returns CDR1 DFQATT and CDR2 SNEGSKA (reference sequence). V dropped 5 bases and J dropped 6; count of bases not matched to a gene: 10. The CDR3 consists of 14 residues. The CDR3 bases are TGCAGTGCTGATTTTTTCGGGAGGGCGGATACGCAGTATTTT. This translates into CSADFFGRADTQYF.

The V and J genes are TRBV27 and TRBJ1-1; the match to TRBD1 covers 7 bases. The CDR3 runs to 13 residues. The V gene end was trimmed by 6 bases and the J gene end by 4 bases; junction bases not matched to a gene: 5. Germline values: CDR1 MNHEY, CDR2 SMNVEV (reference sequence). As DNA, the CDR3 is TGTGCCAGCAGCACGACAGGGATCACTGAAGCTTTCTTT. It is translated as CASSTTGITEAFF.

The CDR3 DNA reads TGCAGTGCCCCTCCGTATGGGGGAGGCACCCTTAAAAGTGAGCAGTTCTTC. Its translation: CSAPPYGGGTLKSEQFF. The chain has TRBV20-1 and TRBJ2-1, with a weak D call TRBD2 (6 bases). Germline V gene lookup returns CDR1 DFQATT and CDR2 SNEGSKA (reference sequence). Deletions cut 6 bases from V and 9 bases from J, with 30 bases between. The CDR3 consists of 17 residues.

The chain links TRBV5-1 to TRBJ2-7, with D possibly matching TRBD1 (6 bases). Trimming cost V 3 bases and J 3 bases, with 10 bases left between them. The CDR3 spans 13 residues. CDR1 SGHRS and CDR2 YFSETQ come from the germline V gene. The CDR3 nucleotides are TGCGCCAGCAGCTGGGAACAGGGCTACGAGCAGTACTTC. It encodes CASSWEQGYEQYF.

The chain uses TRBV5-1 and TRBJ1-1; 7 positions agree with TRBD1. The CDR3 sequence is 12 residues long. Unmatched junction bases numbered 6, after V lost 3 bases and J lost 10 bases. CDR1 is SGHRS and CDR2 is YFSETQ in the germline V gene. CDR3 coding DNA: TGCGCCAGCAGCTCAAGACAGGGAACAGCTTTCTTT. It specifies CASSSRQGTAFF.

This clonotype has a handful of counts. The chain links TRBV15 to TRBJ2-2; 9 bases map to TRBD2. The CDR3 has 16 amino acids. Trimming at V came to 1 base and at J to 4 bases, leaving 4 bases not matched to a gene. The germline CDR1 and CDR2 sequences are LNHNV and YYDKDF (reference sequence). The CDR3 sequence: CATSRASGTSTGELFF. The DNA of the CDR3 is TGTGCCACCAGCAGAGCTAGCGGGACAAGCACCGGGGAGCTGTTTTTT.

This clonotype was seen more than once but under ten times. The chain carries TRBV2 and TRBJ2-5; D call uncertain. Germline V gene sequence: CDR1 SNHLY, CDR2 FYNNEI. The V end lost 6 bases, the J end lost 2 bases, and 13 bases lay between the germline ends. CDR3 length: 14 residues. This chain's CDR3 is CASSPRQDQETQYF. CDR3 nucleotides: TGTGCCAGCAGCCCCCGCCAGGATCAAGAGACCCAGTACTTC.

The chain's CDR3 is CASSESGATSYNEQFF. In DNA, the CDR3 is TGTGCCAGCAGTGAAAGCGGGGCTACCTCCTACAATGAGCAGTTCTTC. The rearrangement uses TRBV25-1 and TRBJ2-1; the match to TRBD2 covers 7 bases. V lost 2 bases and J lost 0; bases outside the gene matches: 4. Looked up from germline, CDR1 is MGHDK and CDR2 is SYGVNS. There are 16 residues in the CDR3.

This clonotype was recorded a few times. The CDR3 DNA sequence: TGTGCCAGCAGTTACTCGGGACAGGGGAGATCCGAGCAGTACTTC. Its translation: CASSYSGQGRSEQYF. J is TRBJ2-7 and V is TRBV6-2 or TRBV6-3, with TRBD1 matching 10 bases. CDR3 length: 15 residues. With 0 bases clipped from V and 6 bases from J, the junction kept 5 bases outside the gene matches. Looked up from germline, CDR1 is MNHEY and CDR2 is SVGEGT.

This clonotype appeared a few times. V is TRBV11-1 and J is TRBJ2-1; the D gene is possibly TRBD1 (6 bases). Trimming stripped 1 base from V and 12 bases from J, with 10 bases between. Looked up from germline, CDR1 is SGHAT and CDR2 is FQDESV (reference sequence). This CDR3 is 12 amino acids long. CDR3 coding DNA: TGTGCCAGCAGCTTAGAGGGGGAAGGGCAGTTCTTC. It translates to CASSLEGEGQFF.

The chain joins TRBV3-1 to TRBJ1-5; D gene ambiguous. V lost 4 bases to trimming and J lost 0 bases, with 13 bases between them. The CDR3 extends over 16 amino acids. Germline V gene sequence: CDR1 LGHDT, CDR2 YNNKEL (reference sequence). The CDR3 loop is CASSPRGPYSNQPQHF. The CDR3 DNA sequence: TGTGCCAGCAGCCCACGGGGTCCCTATAGCAATCAGCCCCAGCATTTT.

V is TRBV5-1 and J is TRBJ2-3, with TRBD2 matching over 7 bases. The CDR3 loop spans 16 amino acids. Germline V gene sequence: CDR1 SGHRS, CDR2 YFSETQ. J lost 7 bases, V lost 4 bases, and 15 bases had no gene match. The CDR3 here is CASSTGLDPSGYTQYF. CDR3 DNA sequence: TGCGCCAGCAGCACCGGACTAGACCCCAGCGGTTATACGCAGTATTTT.

This clonotype appeared a few times. V gene TRBV3-1 combines with J gene TRBJ2-5; D unresolved. The CDR3 loop spans 14 amino acids. CDR1 is LGHDT, CDR2 YNNKEL, per germline (reference sequence). V lost 4 bases and J 4 bases, leaving 13 bases between the germline ends. The CDR3 is CASSPDPLRETQYF. DNA for the CDR3: TGTGCCAGCAGCCCGGATCCTCTCCGAGAGACCCAGTACTTC.

This clonotype was counted between two and nine times. The rearrangement joins TRBV29-1 to TRBJ2-3, with no clear D. This CDR3 contains 14 residues. With 1 base removed from V and 3 bases from J, the gap between germline ends came to 11 bases. Per the germline V gene, CDR1 is SQVTM and CDR2 is ANQGSEA. The CDR3 region has the DNA TGCAGCGTTGAAGGGCTAGTTGCTACAGATACGCAGTATTTT. It codes for CSVEGLVATDTQYF.

This clonotype was found many times. CDR3 sequence: CASSLQENTEAFF. DNA of the CDR3: TGTGCCAGCAGCCTACAGGAGAACACTGAAGCTTTCTTT. The chain uses TRBV7-9 and TRBJ1-1, with TRBD1 as a possible D gene (5 bases). The CDR3 extends over 13 amino acids. Trimming stripped 5 bases from V and 1 base from J, with 8 bases between. Germline V lookup: CDR1 SEHNR, CDR2 FQNEAQ (reference sequence).

This clonotype was counted a few times. J is TRBJ1-2 and V is TRBV3-1; D is undetermined. Trimming removed 0 bases at V and 8 bases at J, with 16 bases between. Germline-derived CDR1 and CDR2 are LGHDT and YNNKEL (reference sequence). This CDR3 contains 15 residues. CDR3 sequence reads: CASSQDGRPTGGYTF. The CDR3 DNA reads as TGTGCCAGCAGCCAAGATGGCCGGCCGACTGGAGGCTACACCTTC.

This chain joins TRBV11-2 and TRBJ2-1, with 7 bases that match TRBD2. Germline assignment: CDR1 SGHAT and CDR2 FQNNGV. The CDR3 totals 17 residues. The V and J ends lost 0 bases and 7 bases, in that order; junction bases with no gene match: 12. Here the CDR3 DNA reads TGTGCCAGCAGCTTAGACGTCGGGGCAGGGAGGGGAAATGAGCAGTTCTTC. Its translation is CASSLDVGAGRGNEQFF.